This passage covers 32 T cell receptor beta chains from one sample sequenced in a study of T cells in Graves' hyperthyroidism and ophthalmopathy. TCR beta CDR3 regions were amplified from RNA transcripts. The HTBI primer set served for first-round RT-PCR of the TCR CDR3. TCRdb reprocessed the multiplex PCR reads with MiXCR, giving one entry per CDR3 protein. The table has roughly 500,000 distinct CDR3 sequences, about 16% seen once. Sequencing was carried out using blood. These receptors all come from a woman aged 25 to 39 with Graves' ophthalmopathy.

This clonotype showed up many times. The chain carries TRBV30 and TRBJ2-1; TRBD2 matches at 7 bases. Trimming took 5 bases from V and 5 from J; bases not matched to a gene: 3. The CDR3 runs to 12 residues. The germline V gene has CDR1 GTSNPN and CDR2 SVGIG (reference sequence). The DNA for the CDR3 is TGTGCCTGGCTAGCGGAGAACAATGAGCAGTTCTTC. Translation gives CAWLAENNEQFF. The variable domain in full, with the rest retrieved from reference TRBV30 and TRBJ2-1, is SQTIHQWPATLVQPVGSPLSLECTVEGTSNPNLYWYRQAAGRGLQLLFYSVGIGQISSEVPQNLSASRPQDRQFILSSKKLLLSDSGFYLCAWLAENNEQFFGPGTRLTVL.

This clonotype has a count of ten or more. This chain connects TRBV20-1 to TRBJ1-5; D uncertain. Trimming took 2 bases from V and 7 from J, leaving 12 bases between them. The germline V gene has CDR1 DFQATT and CDR2 SNEGSKA (reference sequence). CDR3 length equals 13 residues. The CDR3 sequence: CSARPGLSQPQHF. The CDR3 coding sequence is TGCAGTGCTAGACCCGGTCTGTCGCAGCCCCAGCATTTT.

Only a few counts were recorded for this clonotype. This CDR3 reads CASGYSSGNTIYF. CDR3 bases: TGTGCTAGTGGTTACAGCTCTGGAAACACCATATATTTT. This chain joins TRBV12-5 and TRBJ1-3; D remains ambiguous. The CDR3 contains 13 residues. Germline lookup yields CDR1 LGHNT and CDR2 FRNRAP. V shed 4 bases and J shed 0 bases, with 4 bases lying between them. The full variable domain, rest sourced from reference TRBV12-5 and TRBJ1-3, is DARVTQTPRHKVTEMGQEVTMRCQPILGHNTVFWYRQTMMQGLELLAYFRNRAPLDDSGMPKDRFSAEMPDATLATLKIQPSEPRDSAVYFCASGYSSGNTIYFGEGSWLTVV.

In the case of this clonotype: A much larger clone differs by one base, so this may be a read error. The chain uses TRBV7-9 and TRBJ2-1; weak D call: TRBD1 (5 bases). Near its end, the DNA agrees better with TRBJ2-7, so the J call may be wrong. Looked up from germline, CDR1 is SEHNR and CDR2 is FQNEAQ (reference sequence). This CDR3 spans 13 amino acids. The CDR3 is CASTLDRGNEQYF. The CDR3 DNA is TGTGCCAGCACCCTAGACAGAGGCAATGAGCAGTACTTC.

The chain joins TRBV3-1 to TRBJ2-1, with D possibly matching TRBD1 (6 bases). The CDR3 length is 14 residues. V was cut by 1 base and J by 9 bases, with 13 bases left in between. Germline V gene sequence: CDR1 LGHDT, CDR2 YNNKEL (reference sequence). CDR3 DNA sequence: TGTGCCAGCAGCCAAGTAGGGGGAGATGGTGAGCAGTTCTTC. As protein: CASSQVGGDGEQFF.

This clonotype was seen ten or more times. This chain joins TRBV15 and TRBJ2-4; D gene unclear. The V end was cut by 3 bases, the J end by 6 bases, with 6 bases between. Germline assignment: CDR1 LNHNV and CDR2 YYDKDF (reference sequence). The CDR3 totals 12 residues. CDR3 DNA: TGTGCCACCAGCAGGGCCGTAAACATTCAGTACTTC. Residues: CATSRAVNIQYF.

This clonotype was seen repeatedly, ten times or more. The gene calls are TRBV28 and TRBJ2-5; D is perhaps TRBD1 or TRBD2 (5 bases each). The germline gives CDR1 MDHEN, CDR2 SYDVKM. CDR3 length equals 14 residues. V shed 1 base and J shed 5 bases, with 11 bases lying between them. DNA of the CDR3: TGTGCCAGCAGTTTATCCAGAGGGGTTGAGACCCAGTACTTC. This encodes CASSLSRGVETQYF.

There are many counts of this clonotype. The genes are TRBV2 and TRBJ2-7; maybe TRBD2 (5 bases). CDR3 length: 13 amino acids. CDR1 is SNHLY, CDR2 FYNNEI, per germline. Trimming removed 6 bases at V and 9 bases at J, with 18 bases between. The CDR3 protein is CASSHRDLLGQYF. The CDR3 coding sequence is TGTGCCAGCAGCCACCGGGATTTACTGGGGCAGTACTTC.

This chain uses TRBV7-9 with TRBJ2-7; no clear D gene. Germline V CDR1 and CDR2: SEHNR, FQNEAQ (reference sequence). Trimming shortened V by 1 base and J by 4 bases, and 11 bases separated the two germline ends. CDR3 size: 14 residues. The CDR3 sequence: CASSLGFGFYEQYF. CDR3 bases: TGTGCCAGCAGCTTAGGATTCGGGTTTTACGAGCAGTACTTC. Combining the CDR3 with reference TRBV7-9 and TRBJ2-7 gives the whole variable domain DTGVSQNPRHKITKRGQNVTFRCDPISEHNRLYWYRQTLGQGPEFLTYFQNEAQLEKSRLLSDRFSAERPKGSFSTLEIQRTEQGDSAMYLCASSLGFGFYEQYFGPGTRLTVT.

This clonotype was counted at least ten times. This chain connects TRBV5-1 to TRBJ2-5, with 7 bases lining up with TRBD1. V shed 0 bases and J 5 bases; nucleotides not matched to a gene: 10. CDR1 is SGHRS and CDR2 is YFSETQ in the germline V gene. The CDR3 contains 16 residues. The CDR3 coding sequence is TGCGCCAGCAGCTTGGGGGACAGACCTCGACAGGAGACCCAGTACTTC. As protein: CASSLGDRPRQETQYF.

This chain connects TRBV7-2 to TRBJ2-1; TRBD1 matches at 7 bases. This CDR3 contains 14 residues. The V segment lost 5 bases and the J segment 3 bases; nucleotides outside the gene matches: 4. Germline V CDR1 and CDR2: SGHTA, FQGNSA. This CDR3 reads CASSPWTGYNEQFF. CDR3 DNA: TGTGCCAGCAGCCCATGGACAGGCTACAATGAGCAGTTCTTC.

The V gene is TRBV5-1, the J gene TRBJ2-2; no clear D gene. The CDR3 has 13 amino acids. The germline CDR1 and CDR2 sequences are SGHRS and YFSETQ. V shed 0 bases and J shed 7 bases, with 7 bases lying between them. The CDR3 loop is CASSLDPSGELFF. The CDR3 DNA follows: TGCGCCAGCAGCTTGGATCCAAGCGGGGAGCTGTTTTTT.

The chain recombines TRBV27 with TRBJ2-1; 11 nucleotides match TRBD1. Germline-derived CDR1 and CDR2 are MNHEY and SMNVEV (reference sequence). The J segment lost 2 bases and the V segment lost 9 bases, leaving 6 bases of the junction unmatched. This CDR3 has 15 amino acids. The CDR3 coding sequence is TGTGCCAGTCTTCGGACAGGGGGCGCCTACAATGAGCAGTTCTTC. Translated, it gives CASLRTGGAYNEQFF.

J is TRBJ2-5 and V is TRBV25-1; D not certain. The CDR3 totals 13 residues. The V end was cut by 6 bases, the J end by 1 base, with 9 bases between. CDR1 is MGHDK and CDR2 is SYGVNS in the germline V gene. Here the CDR3 DNA reads TGTGCCAGCAGAGAAACCCCCCAAGAGACCCAGTACTTC. It specifies CASRETPQETQYF.

This clonotype was seen many times. The V and J genes are TRBV2 and TRBJ2-1, with D possibly matching TRBD2 (5 bases). V was shortened by 4 bases and J by 0 bases, with 16 bases between the two germline ends. From germline, CDR1 is SNHLY and CDR2 FYNNEI. This CDR3 spans 17 amino acids. The CDR3 bases are TGTGCCAGCAGTGCCCCGACTACCTTGAGCTCCTACAATGAGCAGTTCTTC. It is translated as CASSAPTTLSSYNEQFF.

The sample holds many counts of this clonotype. This chain connects TRBV6-1 to TRBJ2-1; the match to TRBD1 covers 7 bases. CDR1 MNHNS and CDR2 SASEGT come from the germline V gene. The V gene end was trimmed by 1 base and the J gene end by 4 bases; junction bases not matched to a gene: 10. The CDR3 spans 17 residues. The CDR3: CASSEGPRDRAYNEQFF. CDR3 nucleotide sequence: TGTGCCAGCAGTGAAGGGCCCCGGGACAGAGCATACAATGAGCAGTTCTTC.

This clonotype was counted at least ten times. The chain carries TRBV25-1 and TRBJ2-6; D possibly corresponds to TRBD1 (5 bases). There are 15 residues in the CDR3. V was pared by 2 bases and J by 2 bases, with 7 bases between. Germline-derived CDR1 and CDR2 are MGHDK and SYGVNS. CDR3 sequence (DNA): TGTGCCAGCAGTGAAATCAGGGCTGGGGCCAACGTCCTGACTTTC. Translation: CASSEIRAGANVLTF.

The V gene is TRBV19, the J gene TRBJ1-5; 7 bases map to TRBD1. The CDR3 covers 14 residues. With 3 bases clipped from V and 7 bases from J, the junction kept 6 bases outside the gene matches. CDR1 is LNHDA and CDR2 is SQIVND in the germline V gene (reference sequence). The CDR3 DNA reads TGTGCCAGTAGTATGACAGGGTCGAGACAGCCCCAGCATTTT. Its translation is CASSMTGSRQPQHF.

Regarding this clonotype: The final CDR3 position lacks the conserved phenylalanine or tryptophan, pointing to a likely read error. The V gene is TRBV11-2, the J gene TRBJ2-1, with D perhaps matching TRBD1 or TRBD2 (5 bases each). CDR3 length: 15 residues. Germline V gene data show CDR1 as SGHAT and CDR2 as FQNNGV. V lost 3 bases and J lost 0, with 9 bases in between. The CDR3 here is CASSLGTSSYNEQFL. CDR3 sequence (DNA): TGTGCCAGCAGCTTGGGGACCAGCTCCTACAATGAGCAGTTCCTC.

This clonotype was observed many times. The chain links TRBV20-1 to TRBJ2-7; 8 bases fit TRBD2. The CDR3 has 12 amino acids. Germline loops: CDR1 DFQATT, CDR2 SNEGSKA (reference sequence). The J segment lost 5 bases and the V segment lost 8 bases, leaving 8 bases of the junction unmatched. CDR3 nucleotides: TGCAGTCCCGGTGCAGCGGGAGACGAGCAGTACTTC. Translation gives CSPGAAGDEQYF.

This clonotype was recorded at least ten times. The chain uses TRBV30 and TRBJ2-1, with D uncertain. The V end lost 2 bases, the J end lost 1 base, and 3 bases lay between the germline ends. This CDR3 has 12 residues. Per germline, CDR1 GTSNPN and CDR2 SVGIG (reference sequence). The CDR3 sequence is CAWSLSYNEQFF. The CDR3 nucleotides are TGTGCCTGGAGTTTGTCCTACAATGAGCAGTTCTTC.

This clonotype was found many times. This chain connects TRBV6-2 or TRBV6-3 to TRBJ1-5, with D uncertain. This CDR3 has 14 amino acids. V shed 4 bases and J shed 4 bases, with 11 bases lying between them. CDR1 MNHEY and CDR2 SVGEGT come from the germline V gene. The CDR3 region has the DNA TGTGCCAGCAGTTTTCCGAACCTTAATCAGCCCCAGCATTTT. This codes for CASSFPNLNQPQHF.

This clonotype was seen more than once but under ten times. The chain links TRBV19 to TRBJ1-1; 7 positions match TRBD1. V dropped 10 bases and J dropped 4; count of bases not matched to a gene: 9. CDR1 and CDR2 from the germline V gene are LNHDA and SQIVND (reference sequence). CDR3 length: 13 amino acids. The CDR3 DNA follows: TGTGCCACCCGACAGGGTTGGGGCACTGAAGCTTTCTTT. As protein: CATRQGWGTEAFF.

The CDR3 reads CASSEGTSGTNRYEQYF. CDR3 bases: TGTGCCAGCAGTGAAGGAACTAGCGGGACGAATAGGTACGAGCAGTACTTC. The V and J genes are TRBV2 and TRBJ2-7; 10 nucleotides align to TRBD2. Germline lookup yields CDR1 SNHLY and CDR2 FYNNEI. The CDR3 length is 17 residues. The V gene end was trimmed by 1 base and the J gene end by 4 bases; junction bases not matched to a gene: 10.

The chain links TRBV30 to TRBJ2-1, with D possibly matching TRBD2 (6 bases). The V and J ends lost 2 bases and 4 bases respectively, with 15 bases between them. Germline loops: CDR1 GTSNPN, CDR2 SVGIG (reference sequence). This CDR3 spans 15 amino acids. The CDR3 protein is CAWSRLGMGYNEQFF. CDR3 DNA: TGTGCCTGGAGTCGACTAGGGATGGGGTACAATGAGCAGTTCTTC.

This clonotype has a count of ten or more. This chain uses TRBV28 with TRBJ1-2; 10 bases are shared with TRBD1. Losses at the gene ends were 5 bases for V and 2 bases for J; bases not matched to a gene: 2. The CDR3 sequence is 14 residues long. CDR1 is MDHEN and CDR2 is SYDVKM in the germline V gene. The CDR3 protein is CASSQGQGNYGYTF. The CDR3 nucleotides read TGTGCCAGCAGTCAGGGACAGGGGAACTATGGCTACACCTTC.

About this clonotype: Given a much more abundant clone one base away, this may be a read error. The chain couples TRBV28 to TRBJ2-1; D ambiguous. The J call could be wrong; TRBJ2-7 is a better fit for the DNA end. The CDR3 covers 15 residues. The V gene's germline CDR1 is MDHEN and CDR2 SYDVKM. CDR3 amino acids: CASSLDSAMYNEQYF. CDR3 DNA sequence: TGTGCCAGCAGTCTAGACTCCGCGATGTACAATGAGCAGTACTTC.

This clonotype has a handful of counts. V usage is TRBV15 and J usage is TRBJ1-2; D unclear. Germline V gene data show CDR1 as LNHNV and CDR2 as YYDKDF (reference sequence). The CDR3 consists of 14 residues. Deletions cut 0 bases from V and 3 bases from J, with 8 bases between. CDR3 in amino acids: CATSRDLMDYGYTF. The CDR3 bases are TGTGCCACCAGCAGAGATCTCATGGACTATGGCTACACCTTC.

At least ten counts were recorded for this clonotype. The chain has TRBV5-1 and TRBJ2-1; possible D gene TRBD2, 5 bases. The CDR3 length is 13 residues. CDR1 is SGHRS and CDR2 is YFSETQ in the germline V gene. The V gene lost 0 bases and the J gene lost 8 bases, with 9 bases spanning the gap. This chain's CDR3 is CASSLGEGDEQFF. In nucleotides, the CDR3 is TGCGCCAGCAGCTTGGGTGAGGGTGATGAGCAGTTCTTC.

This clonotype has a handful of counts. The chain couples TRBV20-1 to TRBJ2-2; TRBD1 matches at 9 bases. This CDR3 is built from 14 residues. The germline V gene encodes CDR1 DFQATT and CDR2 SNEGSKA (reference sequence). V was pared by 5 bases and J by 6 bases, with 7 bases of the junction left unmatched. CDR3: CSASRQGVPGELFF. The CDR3 DNA follows: TGCAGTGCTTCGCGACAGGGGGTCCCCGGGGAGCTGTTTTTT.

On this clonotype itself: A single base separates this from a much larger clone, so it may be a read error. This chain connects TRBV7-6 to TRBJ2-7; D tentatively fits TRBD1 or TRBD2 (6 bases each). This CDR3 comprises 16 residues. Per germline, CDR1 SGHVS and CDR2 FNYEAQ. CDR3 region: CASSLIFGGRSYEQHF. In DNA, the CDR3 is TGTGCCAGCAGCTTGATTTTCGGGGGCCGCTCCTACGAGCAGCACTTC.

This clonotype occurred a few times. This sequence joins TRBV14 and TRBJ2-1, with 7 positions matching TRBD1. Trimming removed 5 bases from V and 5 bases from J; junction bases left unmatched: 15. The V gene's germline CDR1 is SGHDN and CDR2 FVKESK. The CDR3 sequence is 17 residues long. The CDR3 region is CASSRGLGTVRDNEQFF. The CDR3 coding sequence is TGTGCCAGCAGCAGGGGTTTGGGGACAGTAAGGGACAATGAGCAGTTCTTC.